This is a list of T cell receptor beta chains from one sample in a study of blood T cell repertoires in COVID-19. Clones were sequenced by immunoSEQ multiplex PCR, and TCRdb holds only the in-frame ones, with some missing. The top ten clones hold approximately 2.6% of a sample with about 260,000 clones, 75% to 95% of them seen once. The specimen sequenced was peripheral blood. These receptors all stem from a person aged 18 to 30 with COVID-19, enrolled during active disease. CDR3s include the opening cysteine and the closing phenylalanine or tryptophan. D genes are given only for firm matches. Part of the rows lack a size; the others show once, few, many or a class for expanded clones.

V	J	size	D	DNA	CDR3
TRBV6-6	TRBJ1-6	-	TRBD1	TGTGCCAGCGGGACAGGTGAACACTCCTATAATTCACCCCTCCACTTT	CASGTGEHSYNSPLHF
TRBV14	TRBJ2-7	-	-	TGTGCCAGCAGCCAAGAACCGGCCTACGAGCAGTACTTC	CASSQEPAYEQYF
TRBV6-7	TRBJ1-6	once	-	TGTGCCAGCGGGGGGACCGACGATAATTCACCCCTCCACTTT	CASGGTDDNSPLHF
TRBV24-1	TRBJ2-2	-	TRBD2	TGTGCCACCCCAAAGATAGCGGGAAACACCGGGGAGCTGTTTTTT	CATPKIAGNTGELFF
TRBV27	TRBJ1-1	-	-	TGTGCCAGCAGTTCCGCGGTGAACACTGAAGCTTTCTTT	CASSSAVNTEAFF
TRBV6-5	TRBJ2-1	-	-	TGTGCCAGCAGTAACATCCGGGGGACGTATGAGCAGTTCTTC	CASSNIRGTYEQFF
TRBV4-1	TRBJ2-3	-	TRBD2	TGCGCCAGCAGCCAAGGCGGGACTACAACAGATACGCAGTATTTT	CASSQGGTTTDTQYF
TRBV19	TRBJ2-1	-	-	TGTGCCAGTATCGCGCCAGGGGGGTATCGAGAGCAGTTCTTC	CASIAPGGYREQFF
TRBV29-1	TRBJ2-7	-	TRBD1	TGCAGCGTTGAAGACTCACTTCGGACAGGGGGGCGCTACGAGCAGTACTTC	CSVEDSLRTGGRYEQYF
TRBV4-1	TRBJ1-6	-	-	TGCGCCAGCAGCCAAGACGTCGGGGGGCGCGGGGAACCCCTCCACTTT	CASSQDVGGRGEPLHF
TRBV4-1	TRBJ2-7	-	-	TGCGCCAGCAGCCAAGACCCGTATTCCTACGAGCAGTACTTC	CASSQDPYSYEQYF
TRBV6-2/TRBV6-3	TRBJ1-1	-	TRBD1	TGTGCCAGCAGTTCCGGGACAGGGGAGGGAACTTTCTTT	CASSSGTGEGTFF
TRBV27	TRBJ2-7	-	-	TGTGCCAGCAGTATGGCTGCGGGGAACTCCTACGAGCAGTACTTC	CASSMAAGNSYEQYF